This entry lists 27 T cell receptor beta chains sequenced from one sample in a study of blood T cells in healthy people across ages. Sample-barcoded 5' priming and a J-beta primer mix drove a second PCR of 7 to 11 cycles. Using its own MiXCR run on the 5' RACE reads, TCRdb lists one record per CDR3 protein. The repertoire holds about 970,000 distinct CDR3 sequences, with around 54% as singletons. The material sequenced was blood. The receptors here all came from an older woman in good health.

The CDR3 loop reads CASSYSKSGANVLTF. As DNA, the CDR3 is TGTGCCAGCAGTTACTCGAAGTCTGGGGCCAACGTCCTGACTTTC. The chain couples TRBV6-5 to TRBJ2-6; D not resolved. This CDR3 region has 15 residues. Germline V gene sequence: CDR1 MNHEY, CDR2 SVGAGI. V lost 0 bases, J lost 1 base, and 4 bases lay in between.

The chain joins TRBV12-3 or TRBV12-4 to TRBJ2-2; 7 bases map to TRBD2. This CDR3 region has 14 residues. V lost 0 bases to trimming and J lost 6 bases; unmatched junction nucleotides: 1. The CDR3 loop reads CASSLAGGPGELFF. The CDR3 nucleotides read TGTGCCAGCAGTTTAGCGGGAGGGCCCGGGGAGCTGTTTTTT.

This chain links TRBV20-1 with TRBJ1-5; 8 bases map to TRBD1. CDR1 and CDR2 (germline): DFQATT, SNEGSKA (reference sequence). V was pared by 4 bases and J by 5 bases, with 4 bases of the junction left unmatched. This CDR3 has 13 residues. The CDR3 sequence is CSATPTGDQPQHF. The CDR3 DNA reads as TGCAGTGCTACCCCGACAGGGGATCAGCCCCAGCATTTT.

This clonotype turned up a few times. This chain's CDR3 is CASSGGSITDTQYF. CDR3 nucleotides: TGCGCCAGCAGTGGGGGGTCGATTACAGATACGCAGTATTTT. The J gene is TRBJ2-3, the V gene TRBV10-1; D tentatively fits TRBD1 or TRBD2 (5 bases each). This CDR3 contains 14 residues. From germline, CDR1 is WNHNN and CDR2 SYGVQD (reference sequence). V gave up 4 bases and J gave up 3 bases, with 11 bases separating them.

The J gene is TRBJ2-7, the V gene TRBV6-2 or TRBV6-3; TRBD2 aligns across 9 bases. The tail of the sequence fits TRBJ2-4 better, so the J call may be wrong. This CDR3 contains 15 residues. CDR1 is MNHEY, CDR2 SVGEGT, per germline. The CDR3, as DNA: TGTGCCAGCAGAACAAGCGGGAGGGCCAAAAACATTCAGTACTTC. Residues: CASRTSGRAKNIQYF.

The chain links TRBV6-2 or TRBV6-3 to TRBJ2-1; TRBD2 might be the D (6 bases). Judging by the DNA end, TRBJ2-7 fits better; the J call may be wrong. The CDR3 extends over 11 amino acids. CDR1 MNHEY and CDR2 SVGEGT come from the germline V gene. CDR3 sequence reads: CASGRYNEQYF. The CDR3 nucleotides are TGTGCCAGCGGGAGGTACAATGAGCAGTACTTC.

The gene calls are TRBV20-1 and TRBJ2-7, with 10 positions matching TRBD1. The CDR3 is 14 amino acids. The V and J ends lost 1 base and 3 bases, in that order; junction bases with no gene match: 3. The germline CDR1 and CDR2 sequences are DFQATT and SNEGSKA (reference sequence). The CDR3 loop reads CSARGGQGIYEQYF. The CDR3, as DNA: TGCAGTGCTAGAGGGGGACAGGGGATCTACGAGCAGTACTTC.

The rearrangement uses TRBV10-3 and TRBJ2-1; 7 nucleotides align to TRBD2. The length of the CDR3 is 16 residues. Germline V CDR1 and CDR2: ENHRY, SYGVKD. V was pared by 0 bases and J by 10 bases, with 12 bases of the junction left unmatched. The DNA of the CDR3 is TGTGCCATCAGTGAGTCGATCGGACTAGGCCCCCGCGAGCAGTTCTTC. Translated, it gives CAISESIGLGPREQFF.

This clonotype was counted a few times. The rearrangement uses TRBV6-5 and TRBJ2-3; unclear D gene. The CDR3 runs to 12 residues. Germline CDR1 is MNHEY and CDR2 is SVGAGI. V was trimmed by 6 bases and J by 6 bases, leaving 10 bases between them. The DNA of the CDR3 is TGTGCCAGCAGGCGCAGTTCCGATACGCAGTATTTT. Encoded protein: CASRRSSDTQYF.

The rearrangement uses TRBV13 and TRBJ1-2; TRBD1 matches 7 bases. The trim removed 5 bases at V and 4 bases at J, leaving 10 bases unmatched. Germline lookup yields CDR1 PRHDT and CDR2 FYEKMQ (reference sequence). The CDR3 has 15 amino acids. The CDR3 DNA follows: TGTGCCAGCAGCCAAGTCCCCGGGGACAGCTATGGCTACACCTTC. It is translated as CASSQVPGDSYGYTF.

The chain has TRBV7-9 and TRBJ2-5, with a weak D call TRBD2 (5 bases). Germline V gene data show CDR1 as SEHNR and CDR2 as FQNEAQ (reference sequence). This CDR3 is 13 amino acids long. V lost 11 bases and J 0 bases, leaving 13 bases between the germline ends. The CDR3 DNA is TGTGCCGTAGGGAGCGGCCACCAAGAGACCCAGTACTTC. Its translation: CAVGSGHQETQYF.

CDR3 in DNA: TGTGCCAGCACCCCTACCGGACAGGGCACAGATACGCAGTATTTT. Amino acid sequence: CASTPTGQGTDTQYF. V usage is TRBV7-2 and J usage is TRBJ2-3, with TRBD1 identical over 7 bases. The germline V gene has CDR1 SGHTA and CDR2 FQGNSA. V dropped 7 bases and J dropped 1; count of bases not matched to a gene: 8. The length of the CDR3 is 15 residues. The full variable domain, its missing parts supplied by reference TRBV7-2 and TRBJ2-3, is GAGVSQSPSNKVTEKGKDVELRCDPISGHTALYWYRQSLGQGLEFLIYFQGNSAPDKSGLPSDRFSAERTGGSVSTLTIQRTQQEDSAVYLCASTPTGQGTDTQYFGPGTRLTVL.

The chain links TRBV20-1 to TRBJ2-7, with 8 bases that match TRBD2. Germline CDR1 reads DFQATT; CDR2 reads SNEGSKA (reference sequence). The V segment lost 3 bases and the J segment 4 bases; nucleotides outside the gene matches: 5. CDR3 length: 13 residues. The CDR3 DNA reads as TGCAGTGCTAGGGCGGGGGGCTCATACGAGCAGTACTTC. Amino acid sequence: CSARAGGSYEQYF.

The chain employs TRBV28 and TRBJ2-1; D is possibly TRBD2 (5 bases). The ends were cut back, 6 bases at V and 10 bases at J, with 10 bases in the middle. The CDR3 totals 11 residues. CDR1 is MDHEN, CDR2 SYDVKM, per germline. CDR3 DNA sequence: TGTGCCAGCAGAACGAGGGAGGAGCAGTTCTTC. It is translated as CASRTREEQFF.

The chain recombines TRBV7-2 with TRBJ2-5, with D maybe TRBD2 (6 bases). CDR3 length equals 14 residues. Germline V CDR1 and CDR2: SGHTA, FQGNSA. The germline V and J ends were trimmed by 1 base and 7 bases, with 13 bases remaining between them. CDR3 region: CASSLDPGRGTQYF. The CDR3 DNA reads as TGTGCCAGCAGCTTAGATCCGGGGCGGGGGACCCAGTACTTC.

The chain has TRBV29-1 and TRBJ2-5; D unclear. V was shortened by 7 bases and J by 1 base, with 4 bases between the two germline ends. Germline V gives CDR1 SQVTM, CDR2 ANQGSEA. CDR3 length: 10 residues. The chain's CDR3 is CSARQETQYF. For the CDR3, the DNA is TGCAGCGCACGCCAAGAGACCCAGTACTTC.

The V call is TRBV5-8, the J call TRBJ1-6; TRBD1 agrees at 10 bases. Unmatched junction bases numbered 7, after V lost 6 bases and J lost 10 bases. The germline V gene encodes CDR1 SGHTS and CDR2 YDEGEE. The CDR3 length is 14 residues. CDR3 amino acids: CASNLDRGLSPLHF. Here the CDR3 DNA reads TGTGCCAGCAACTTAGACAGGGGGCTCTCACCCCTCCACTTT.

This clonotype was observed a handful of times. The CDR3 nucleotides read TGCGCCAGCAGCCCAGGGACAGCCGACCACTATGGCTACACCTTC. Its protein product is CASSPGTADHYGYTF. The chain couples TRBV4-1 to TRBJ1-2, with 7 nucleotides matching TRBD1. There are 15 residues in the CDR3. After removal of 4 bases from V and 3 bases from J, the junction contained 8 bases not matched to a gene. Germline V gives CDR1 MGHRA, CDR2 YSYEKL.

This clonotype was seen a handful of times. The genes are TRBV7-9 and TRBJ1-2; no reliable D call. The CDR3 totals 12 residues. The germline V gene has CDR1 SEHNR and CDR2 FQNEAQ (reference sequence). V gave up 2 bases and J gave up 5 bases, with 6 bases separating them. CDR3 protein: CASSLMSYGYTF. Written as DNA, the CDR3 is TGTGCCAGCAGCTTAATGTCTTATGGCTACACCTTC.

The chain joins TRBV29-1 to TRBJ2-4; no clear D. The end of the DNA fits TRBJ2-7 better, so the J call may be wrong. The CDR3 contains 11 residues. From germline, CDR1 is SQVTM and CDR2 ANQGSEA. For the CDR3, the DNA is TGCAGCGTTGGGACGGGTTTCGAGCAGTACTTC. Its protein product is CSVGTGFEQYF.

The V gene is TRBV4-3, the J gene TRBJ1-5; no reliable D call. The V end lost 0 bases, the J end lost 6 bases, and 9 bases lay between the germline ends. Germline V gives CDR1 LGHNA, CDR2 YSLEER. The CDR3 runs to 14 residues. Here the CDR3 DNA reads TGCGCCAGCAGCCAAGATCAGAGTGGTCAGCCCCAGCATTTT. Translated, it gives CASSQDQSGQPQHF.

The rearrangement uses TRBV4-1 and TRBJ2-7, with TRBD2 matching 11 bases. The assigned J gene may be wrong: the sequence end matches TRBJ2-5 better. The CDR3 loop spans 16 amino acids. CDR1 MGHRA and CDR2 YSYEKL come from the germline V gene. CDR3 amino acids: CASSQDTSGGQETQYF. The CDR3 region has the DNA TGCGCCAGCAGCCAAGATACTAGCGGGGGCCAAGAGACCCAGTACTTC.

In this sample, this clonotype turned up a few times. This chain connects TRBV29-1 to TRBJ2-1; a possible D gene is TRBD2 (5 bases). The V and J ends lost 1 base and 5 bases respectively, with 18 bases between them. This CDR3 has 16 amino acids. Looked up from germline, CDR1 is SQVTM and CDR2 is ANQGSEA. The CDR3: CSVEGKGVVGNNEQFF. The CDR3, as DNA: TGCAGCGTTGAAGGGAAGGGAGTGGTAGGAAACAATGAGCAGTTCTTC.

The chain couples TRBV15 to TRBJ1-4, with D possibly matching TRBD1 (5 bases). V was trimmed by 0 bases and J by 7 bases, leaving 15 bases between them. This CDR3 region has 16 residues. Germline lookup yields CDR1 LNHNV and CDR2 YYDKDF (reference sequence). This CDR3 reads CATSREERGESEKLFF. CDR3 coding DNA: TGTGCCACCAGCAGAGAAGAGAGGGGAGAGTCTGAAAAACTGTTTTTT.

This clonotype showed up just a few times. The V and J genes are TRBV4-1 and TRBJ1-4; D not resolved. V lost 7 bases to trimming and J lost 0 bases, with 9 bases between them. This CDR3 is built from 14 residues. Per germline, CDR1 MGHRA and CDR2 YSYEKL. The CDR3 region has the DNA TGCGCCAGCATGCCGTTTGCAACTAATGAAAAACTGTTTTTT. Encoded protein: CASMPFATNEKLFF.

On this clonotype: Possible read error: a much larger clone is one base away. CDR3 in DNA: TGCAGCGTTTATACAGCTCCGTACGAGCAGTACTTC. Translated, it gives CSVYTAPYEQYF. This chain connects TRBV29-1 to TRBJ2-7; no definite D call. The V and J ends lost 5 bases and 4 bases respectively, with 12 bases between them. Per germline, CDR1 SQVTM and CDR2 ANQGSEA. The CDR3 has 12 amino acids.

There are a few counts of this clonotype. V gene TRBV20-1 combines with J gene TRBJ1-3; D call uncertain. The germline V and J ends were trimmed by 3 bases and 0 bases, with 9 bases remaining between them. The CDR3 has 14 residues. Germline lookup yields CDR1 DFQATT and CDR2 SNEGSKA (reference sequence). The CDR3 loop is CSASSGNSGNTIYF. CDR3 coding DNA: TGCAGTGCTAGCAGCGGAAACTCTGGAAACACCATATATTTT.